These T cell receptor beta chains were read from a single sample in a study of T-cell reconstitution after alpha-beta-depleted transplantation in children. TCRdb recomputed calls from the PCR reads with MiXCR, one row per CDR3 protein. The sample includes about 340,000 distinct CDR3 sequences, 10% seen only once; the top ten take under 3%. Sequenced material: PBMCs from the stem cell graft donor, taken from the stem cell graft. These receptors originate from a human donor who donated a stem cell graft to a child with acute lymphoblastic leukemia. The CDR3 runs from the conserved cysteine through the conserved F or W. Each record gives: clone size, J gene, V gene, D gene, CDR3 DNA, CDR3 protein. D genes are given only for firm matches. The size of a clone is reported for some rows only, either as once, few or many, or as a class for expanded clones.

size: NA
J: TRBJ1-1
V: TRBV7-9
D: NA
DNA: TGTGCCAGCAGCTCCGACGCGAGGGAAGCTTTCTTT
CDR3: CASSSDAREAFF

size: NA
J: TRBJ2-5
V: TRBV4-1
D: NA
DNA: TGCGCCAGCAGCCAAGGGGCAGGAACCCAAGAGACCCAGTACTTC
CDR3: CASSQGAGTQETQYF

size: few
J: TRBJ2-5
V: TRBV12-3/TRBV12-4
D: NA
DNA: TGTGCCAGCAGTTTAACCTGGGATGAGACCCAGTACTTC
CDR3: CASSLTWDETQYF

size: many
J: TRBJ2-5
V: TRBV27
D: TRBD2
DNA: TGTGCCAGCAGTTTATCGACGGGAGGGCAAGAGACCCAGTACTTC
CDR3: CASSLSTGGQETQYF

size: NA
J: TRBJ2-5
V: TRBV28
D: NA
DNA: TGTGCCAGCAGTCCGGGCCTTTGGGAGACCCAGTACTTC
CDR3: CASSPGLWETQYF

size: few
J: TRBJ2-2
V: TRBV7-9
D: NA
DNA: TGTGCCAGCAGACAATTAAACGACATCACCGGGGAGCTGTTTTTT
CDR3: CASRQLNDITGELFF

size: many
J: TRBJ2-3
V: TRBV5-1
D: TRBD2
DNA: TGCGCCAGCAGCTCCTCAGAGACTAGCGGGAGGGCCGGAGCAGATACGCAGTATTTT
CDR3: CASSSSETSGRAGADTQYF

size: NA
J: TRBJ2-3
V: TRBV10-3
D: TRBD1
DNA: TGTGCCATCGGAAGACAGGGAGCAGATACGCAGTATTTT
CDR3: CAIGRQGADTQYF

size: few
J: TRBJ2-3
V: TRBV2
D: TRBD2
DNA: TGTGCCAGCAACCTAGCGGGAAAGGCAGATACGCAGTATTTT
CDR3: CASNLAGKADTQYF

size: NA
J: TRBJ2-7
V: TRBV20-1
D: NA
DNA: TGCAGTGCTAGAGACCAACAGGGCAGCTCCTACGAGCAGTACTTC
CDR3: CSARDQQGSSYEQYF

size: many
J: TRBJ2-1
V: TRBV5-1
D: NA
DNA: TGCGCCAGCAGCCCACAGACGGCTCTCAGCTCCTACAATGAGCAGTTCTTC
CDR3: CASSPQTALSSYNEQFF

size: NA
J: TRBJ2-7
V: TRBV28
D: NA
DNA: TGTGCCAGCAGTTGGGGAGCGATGGCGGGGTCCTACGAGCAGTACTTC
CDR3: CASSWGAMAGSYEQYF

size: NA
J: TRBJ2-5
V: TRBV9
D: NA
DNA: TGTGCCAGCAGCGTATCGGCCTCCGGTAGCGGCAAGCAGGAGACCCAGTACTTC
CDR3: CASSVSASGSGKQETQYF

size: NA
J: TRBJ2-5
V: TRBV4-3
D: TRBD2
DNA: TGCGCCAGCAGCCAAGCCCTCCCTAGCGGGTACCAAGAGACCCAGTACTTC
CDR3: CASSQALPSGYQETQYF

size: few
J: TRBJ2-2
V: TRBV7-9
D: TRBD1
DNA: TGTGCCAGCGAGGAGTTGAGACAGGGATGGGCCGGGGAGCTGTTTTTT
CDR3: CASEELRQGWAGELFF

size: many
J: TRBJ1-6
V: TRBV9
D: NA
DNA: TGTGCCAGCAGCGTGTCGGACCGCGATTCACCCCTCCACTTT
CDR3: CASSVSDRDSPLHF

size: few
J: TRBJ1-1
V: TRBV10-1
D: TRBD1
DNA: TGCGCCAGCGGGGGACAGGGCCTGACCATGAACACTGAAGCTTTCTTT
CDR3: CASGGQGLTMNTEAFF

size: NA
J: TRBJ2-5
V: TRBV27
D: NA
DNA: TGTGCCAGCACTCCGCAGCCGGGCGCAGGTGGTTTGGAGACCCAGTACTTC
CDR3: CASTPQPGAGGLETQYF

size: NA
J: TRBJ1-1
V: TRBV6-2/TRBV6-3
D: TRBD1
DNA: TGTGCCAGCAGCCCCAGGGGGCGCGGGGTGAAACCGAACACTGAAGCTTTCTTT
CDR3: CASSPRGRGVKPNTEAFF

size: few
J: TRBJ1-6
V: TRBV4-3
D: NA
DNA: TGCGCCAGCAGCCAGGTTCACGGGGATTCACCCCTCCACTTT
CDR3: CASSQVHGDSPLHF

size: NA
J: TRBJ2-1
V: TRBV20-1
D: NA
DNA: TGCAGTGCGTACCCGGGACTTACTTCCAATGAGCAGTTCTTC
CDR3: CSAYPGLTSNEQFF

size: few
J: TRBJ2-4
V: TRBV4-1
D: NA
DNA: TGCGCCAGCAGCCAAGATACGGAGCGAGCAAACATTCAGTACTTC
CDR3: CASSQDTERANIQYF

size: NA
J: TRBJ2-1
V: TRBV27
D: NA
DNA: TGTGCCAGCAGCGGAACGAGAGTGGGTTACAATGAGCAGTTCTTC
CDR3: CASSGTRVGYNEQFF

size: few
J: TRBJ1-5
V: TRBV19
D: TRBD1
DNA: TGTGCCAGTAGTATAAGGGGGACAGATAATCAGCCCCAGCATTTT
CDR3: CASSIRGTDNQPQHF

size: few
J: TRBJ1-2
V: TRBV28
D: TRBD1
DNA: TGTGCCAGCAGGACGCCGACAGGGGGGTATGGCTACACCTTC
CDR3: CASRTPTGGYGYTF

size: NA
J: TRBJ2-1
V: TRBV5-6
D: NA
DNA: TGTGCCAGCAGCTTGGGGTGGGCCCCCTACAATGAGCAGTTCTTC
CDR3: CASSLGWAPYNEQFF

size: few
J: TRBJ2-3
V: TRBV25-1
D: NA
DNA: TGTGCCAGCAGTGAATCTCTGGGGGCCACAGATACGCAGTATTTT
CDR3: CASSESLGATDTQYF

size: few
J: TRBJ2-7
V: TRBV27
D: NA
DNA: TGTGCCAGCAGTTCCCTCGGAGCCGAGCAGTACTTC
CDR3: CASSSLGAEQYF

size: NA
J: TRBJ1-4
V: TRBV7-9
D: NA
DNA: TGTGCCAGCAGCTTCGGACAGCATAATGAAAAACTGTTTTTT
CDR3: CASSFGQHNEKLFF

size: NA
J: TRBJ2-1
V: TRBV19
D: NA
DNA: TGTGCCAGTATGGTACAGGGCCGGGATGAGCAGTTCTTC
CDR3: CASMVQGRDEQFF

size: few
J: TRBJ1-6
V: TRBV27
D: NA
DNA: TGTGCCAGCAGTCCCTTGGACAGTCGTTCACCCCTCCACTTT
CDR3: CASSPLDSRSPLHF

size: NA
J: TRBJ2-1
V: TRBV11-2
D: NA
DNA: TGTGCCAGCGGCTTAGAGCCCCCAGGGGCGGGCTCCTACAATGAGCAGTTCTTC
CDR3: CASGLEPPGAGSYNEQFF

size: few
J: TRBJ2-1
V: TRBV4-2
D: TRBD2
DNA: TGTGCCAGTAGCCAAGATGGACTAGCGGGACAAGATGAGCAGTTCTTC
CDR3: CASSQDGLAGQDEQFF

size: many
J: TRBJ1-3
V: TRBV7-2
D: NA
DNA: TGTGCCAGCAGCGCGGACAGTTCTGCAAACACCATATATTTT
CDR3: CASSADSSANTIYF

size: many
J: TRBJ2-3
V: TRBV4-1
D: TRBD2
DNA: TGCGCCAGCAGCCAACGGGAGGCGGCTAGCGGGAGGGCCCAGACAGATACGCAGTATTTT
CDR3: CASSQREAASGRAQTDTQYF

size: few
J: TRBJ2-7
V: TRBV28
D: NA
DNA: TGTGCCAGCAGTTTCCACGGACACTTGTGGGCCTACGAGCAGTACTTC
CDR3: CASSFHGHLWAYEQYF

size: NA
J: TRBJ1-1
V: TRBV10-3
D: TRBD1
DNA: TGTGCCATCAGGCCCACCGGGACAGTGAACACTGAAGCTTTCTTT
CDR3: CAIRPTGTVNTEAFF

size: NA
J: TRBJ2-5
V: TRBV9
D: NA
DNA: TGTGCCAGCAGCCAAGGCGGCCGAACGGAGACCCACTACTTC
CDR3: CASSQGGRTETHYF

size: few
J: TRBJ2-7
V: TRBV29-1
D: TRBD2
DNA: TGCAGCGTTGGTCCTAGCGGGAACTACGAGCAGTACTTC
CDR3: CSVGPSGNYEQYF

size: NA
J: TRBJ2-7
V: TRBV7-2
D: TRBD2
DNA: TGTGCCAGCAGCCCCTCTAGCGGGGCCGGATCCTACGAGCAGTACTTC
CDR3: CASSPSSGAGSYEQYF

size: few
J: TRBJ2-5
V: TRBV29-1
D: NA
DNA: TGCAGCGTTGAAGCGGGGCCGCTCTCGGAGACCCAGTACTTC
CDR3: CSVEAGPLSETQYF

size: few
J: TRBJ2-1
V: TRBV9
D: TRBD2
DNA: TGTGCCAGCAGCGTAGGAAAGCGGGGGGGAAACGCGGGGTCCTACAATGAGCAGTTCTTC
CDR3: CASSVGKRGGNAGSYNEQFF

size: few
J: TRBJ2-2
V: TRBV10-3
D: TRBD1
DNA: TGTGCCATCAGACCGGGACAGGGACCGGTCGCGAACACCGGGGAGCTGTTTTTT
CDR3: CAIRPGQGPVANTGELFF

size: NA
J: TRBJ2-5
V: TRBV3-1
D: NA
DNA: TGTGCCAGCAGCCAAGATTGGGACGATAGAGAGACCCAGTACTTC
CDR3: CASSQDWDDRETQYF

size: few
J: TRBJ1-2
V: TRBV4-1
D: TRBD1
DNA: TGCGCCAGCAGCACCGGGACAGGGGGGTGGTATGGCTACACCTTC
CDR3: CASSTGTGGWYGYTF

size: NA
J: TRBJ2-1
V: TRBV20-1
D: NA
DNA: TGCAGTGCCCCCGGACCAGGGTGGGATGAGCAGTTCTTC
CDR3: CSAPGPGWDEQFF

size: many
J: TRBJ2-1
V: TRBV20-1
D: NA
DNA: TGCAGTGCTAGGAACAATGAGCAGTTCTTC
CDR3: CSARNNEQFF

size: few
J: TRBJ2-3
V: TRBV27
D: TRBD1
DNA: TGTGCCAGCAGTTTGACAGGGGGCAAAGATACGCAGTATTTT
CDR3: CASSLTGGKDTQYF

size: NA
J: TRBJ2-7
V: TRBV5-1
D: TRBD1
DNA: TGCGCCAGCAGCTTGGGGGACAGGTCAATCGTCTACGAGCAGTACTTC
CDR3: CASSLGDRSIVYEQYF

size: few
J: TRBJ1-2
V: TRBV7-9
D: NA
DNA: TGTGCCAGCCGTGGGGGGGACACCTCCTATGGCTACACCTTC
CDR3: CASRGGDTSYGYTF